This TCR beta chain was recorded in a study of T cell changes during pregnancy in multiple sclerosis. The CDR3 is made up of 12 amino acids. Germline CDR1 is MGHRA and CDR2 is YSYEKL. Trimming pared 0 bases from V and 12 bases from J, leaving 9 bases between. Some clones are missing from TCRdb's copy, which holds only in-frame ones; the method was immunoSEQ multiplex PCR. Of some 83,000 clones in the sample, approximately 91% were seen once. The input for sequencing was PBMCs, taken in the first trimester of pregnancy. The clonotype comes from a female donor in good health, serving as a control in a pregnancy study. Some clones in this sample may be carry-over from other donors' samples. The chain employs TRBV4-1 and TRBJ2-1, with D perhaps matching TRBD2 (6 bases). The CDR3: CASSQDDGGQFF. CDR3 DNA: TGCGCCAGCAGCCAAGATGACGGGGGGCAGTTCTTC.